These 23 T cell receptor beta chains were all obtained from the same sample, sequenced in a study of blood T cell repertoires in COVID-19. Here immunoSEQ multiplex PCR was the method, and the copy in TCRdb shows in-frame clones only, minus some. The data contain 300,000 to 400,000 clones, approximately 87% of them singletons. The sequencing sample was made of PBMCs or T cells enriched from blood (not recorded which). These receptors were collected from a woman aged 25-40 years with acute COVID-19.

CDR3: CASSYPGEVAFF. The CDR3 nucleotides are TGTGCCAGCAGTTATCCGGGGGAGGTTGCGTTTTTT. This chain joins TRBV6-2 or TRBV6-3 and TRBJ2-2, with D perhaps matching TRBD2 (6 bases). V lost 3 bases and J lost 16, with 15 bases in between. CDR3 length: 12 amino acids. The germline gives CDR1 MNHEY, CDR2 SVGEGT.

This clone was counted only a few times. The genes are TRBV7-2 and TRBJ2-1, with 8 bases identical to TRBD2. The CDR3 is 17 amino acids. V dropped 2 bases and J dropped 8; count of bases not matched to a gene: 14. Germline V gives CDR1 SGHTA, CDR2 FQGNSA. The CDR3, as DNA: TGTGCCAGCAGCTTATTTATGAGGCGGGGGGCCGGGCATGAGCAGTTCTTC. This encodes CASSLFMRRGAGHEQFF.

This clone was detected only a few times. The CDR3 DNA is TGCAGTGCTCACTATCAGGAGACCCAGTACTTC. Protein: CSAHYQETQYF. The chain couples TRBV20-1 to TRBJ2-5; D is undetermined. Trimming took 5 bases from V and 5 from J, leaving 9 bases between them. Germline CDR1 is DFQATT and CDR2 is SNEGSKA (reference sequence). This CDR3 region has 11 residues.

The genes are TRBV11-2 and TRBJ1-3; 8 bases line up with TRBD1. The junction had 4 bases not matched to a gene; V was cut back by 5 bases and J by 4 bases. Germline V CDR1 and CDR2: SGHAT, FQNNGV. This CDR3 has 14 amino acids. The CDR3 is CASSDRGSGNTIYF. The CDR3 DNA reads TGTGCCAGCAGCGACAGGGGTTCCGGAAACACCATATATTTT.

The V call is TRBV19, the J call TRBJ1-5, with a tentative D call TRBD1 (5 bases). The CDR3 loop spans 15 amino acids. Trimming took 3 bases from V and 4 from J, leaving 13 bases between them. Germline CDR1 reads LNHDA; CDR2 reads SQIVND (reference sequence). For the CDR3, the DNA is TGTGCCAGTAGTATCCGACAGTTGGCAAATCAGCCCCAGCATTTT. This encodes CASSIRQLANQPQHF.

The rearrangement uses TRBV10-2 and TRBJ1-5; no clear D. The CDR3 totals 14 residues. The germline CDR1 and CDR2 sequences are WSHSY and SAAADI. V lost 5 bases to trimming and J lost 3 bases, with 11 bases between them. The CDR3 loop reads CASSSGGTNQPQHF. The CDR3 DNA reads TGCGCCAGCAGTTCGGGAGGTACCAATCAGCCCCAGCATTTT.

The chain couples TRBV30 to TRBJ1-2; maybe TRBD1 (6 bases). Trimming removed 3 bases from V and 4 bases from J, with 15 bases in between. CDR3 length equals 14 residues. Germline V gene lookup returns CDR1 GTSNPN and CDR2 SVGIG (reference sequence). The CDR3 bases are TGTGCCTGGAGCGCCGGGGGGGGCTTCTATGGCTACACCTTC. It encodes CAWSAGGGFYGYTF. The entire variable domain, with the rest obtained from reference TRBV30 and TRBJ1-2, is as follows: SQTIHQWPATLVQPVGSPLSLECTVEGTSNPNLYWYRQAAGRGLQLLFYSVGIGQISSEVPQNLSASRPQDRQFILSSKKLLLSDSGFYLCAWSAGGGFYGYTFGSGTRLTVV.

J is TRBJ1-2 and V is TRBV19; TRBD1 agrees at 8 bases. The CDR3 loop spans 15 amino acids. V lost 0 bases and J lost 2; bases outside the gene matches: 2. Germline V gene sequence: CDR1 LNHDA, CDR2 SQIVND (reference sequence). As DNA, the CDR3 is TGTGCCAGTAGTATAGACGGGACAGGAAACTATGGCTACACCTTC. It yields the protein CASSIDGTGNYGYTF.

The CDR3 DNA reads TGTGCCAGCAGCCCCCTGGCGGGGGGTAGCACAGATACGCAGTATTTT. Its translation is CASSPLAGGSTDTQYF. The rearrangement uses TRBV7-3 and TRBJ2-3, with 8 bases matching TRBD2. Trimming at V came to 5 bases and at J to 0 bases, leaving 7 bases not matched to a gene. Germline V gene sequence: CDR1 SGHTA, CDR2 FQGTGA. The CDR3 is 16 residues long.

This chain uses TRBV5-1 with TRBJ2-5; 14 bases are a match to TRBD2. The CDR3 is 16 amino acids. V dropped 0 bases and J dropped 3; count of bases not matched to a gene: 1. CDR1 SGHRS and CDR2 YFSETQ come from the germline V gene. The CDR3 DNA sequence: TGCGCCAGCAGCTTGGAGGGACTAGCGGGGGAAGAGACCCAGTACTTC. It codes for CASSLEGLAGEETQYF.

The chain joins TRBV5-1 to TRBJ2-1; D call uncertain. The V gene lost 0 bases and the J gene lost 9 bases, with 13 bases spanning the gap. The CDR3 length is 14 residues. CDR1 and CDR2 (germline): SGHRS, YFSETQ. The CDR3 DNA reads as TGCGCCAGCAGCTTGGTTGAGGATACGGCTGAGCAGTTCTTC. Translating gives CASSLVEDTAEQFF.

The rearrangement links TRBV9 to TRBJ2-1, with D hard to call. The CDR3 loop spans 13 amino acids. Trimming left V 5 bases short and J 7 bases short, with 13 bases between. Germline V gene data show CDR1 as SGDLS and CDR2 as YYNGEE. CDR3 sequence: CASSVDLFNEQFF. As DNA, the CDR3 is TGTGCCAGCAGTGTCGACTTATTTAATGAGCAGTTCTTC.

The J gene is TRBJ1-1, the V gene TRBV15; TRBD1 matches at 7 bases. Trimming at V came to 8 bases and at J to 6 bases, leaving 9 bases not matched to a gene. CDR1 is LNHNV, CDR2 YYDKDF, per germline (reference sequence). This CDR3 spans 13 amino acids. This CDR3 is CATETGRMSEAFF. The CDR3 DNA reads as TGTGCCACCGAGACAGGGAGAATGTCTGAAGCTTTCTTT.

The sample holds one count of this clone. The rearrangement uses TRBV12-3 or TRBV12-4 and TRBJ2-3; D ambiguous. The V end was cut by 6 bases, the J end by 5 bases, with 9 bases between. CDR3 size: 12 residues. This CDR3 is CASRRRLDTQYF. The CDR3 DNA follows: TGTGCCAGCAGACGGCGACTAGATACGCAGTATTTT.

The V and J genes are TRBV6-5 and TRBJ2-3; TRBD1 matches at 8 bases. CDR1 and CDR2 (germline): MNHEY, SVGAGI. The CDR3 totals 15 residues. The junction had 7 bases not matched to a gene; V was cut back by 6 bases and J by 2 bases. This CDR3 reads CASSLGTGPTDTQYF. DNA of the CDR3: TGTGCCAGCAGCCTAGGGACAGGCCCCACAGATACGCAGTATTTT.

This chain connects TRBV2 to TRBJ1-2; 7 bases fit TRBD1. The CDR3 loop spans 13 amino acids. Germline lookup yields CDR1 SNHLY and CDR2 FYNNEI. J gave up 3 bases and V 10 bases, and 8 bases lay outside the gene matches. In nucleotides, the CDR3 is TGTGCCACGTCCCGGACAGGTTACTATGGCTACACCTTC. As protein: CATSRTGYYGYTF.

This sequence joins TRBV7-2 and TRBJ2-7, with 8 positions matching TRBD1. Trimming removed 5 bases from V and 3 bases from J; junction bases left unmatched: 9. The CDR3 runs to 15 residues. Per germline, CDR1 SGHTA and CDR2 FQGNSA. CDR3 DNA: TGTGCCAGCAGCCTAATTGGACAGGGTAGCTACGAGCAGTACTTC. It specifies CASSLIGQGSYEQYF.

The CDR3, as DNA: TGTGCCAGTAGTATCGCGGGGGTCTCCTATTATGGCTACACCTTC. Its protein product is CASSIAGVSYYGYTF. V is TRBV19 and J is TRBJ1-2; possibly TRBD1 for D (5 bases). Trimming shortened V by 3 bases and J by 5 bases, and 16 bases separated the two germline ends. This CDR3 contains 15 residues. Per the germline V gene, CDR1 is LNHDA and CDR2 is SQIVND (reference sequence).

The chain employs TRBV3-1 (or the pseudogene TRBV3-2) and TRBJ1-2; 9 bases match TRBD1. Germline V lookup: CDR1 LGHDT, CDR2 YNNKEL (reference sequence). Trimming cost V 4 bases and J 12 bases; bases outside gene matches: 6. The CDR3 is 12 amino acids. The CDR3 reads CASSPGQGFHTF. The CDR3, as DNA: TGTGCCAGCAGCCCAGGACAGGGGTTTCACACCTTC.

The CDR3 bases are TGTGCCAGCAGCTTAGTATCTAGGCCGGAGACCCAGTACTTC. Translated, it gives CASSLVSRPETQYF. The rearrangement uses TRBV7-9 and TRBJ2-5; D not resolved. Per the germline V gene, CDR1 is SEHNR and CDR2 is FQNEAQ (reference sequence). The V end lost 1 base, the J end lost 5 bases, and 11 bases lay between the germline ends. The CDR3 runs 14 residues.

This chain joins TRBV15 and TRBJ1-5; no reliable D call. Deletions cut 5 bases from V and 3 bases from J, with 8 bases between. The CDR3 totals 13 residues. Germline loops: CDR1 LNHNV, CDR2 YYDKDF (reference sequence). The CDR3 spells CATSSRVNQPQHF. For the CDR3, the DNA is TGTGCCACCAGCTCGAGGGTCAATCAGCCCCAGCATTTT.

This chain connects TRBV27 to TRBJ1-1, with D possibly being TRBD1 (5 bases). Trimming shortened V by 5 bases and J by 0 bases, and 16 bases separated the two germline ends. Germline-derived CDR1 and CDR2 are MNHEY and SMNVEV (reference sequence). The CDR3 length is 16 residues. This chain's CDR3 is CASSLTDRSMNTEAFF. CDR3 DNA sequence: TGTGCCAGCAGTCTCACCGACAGAAGCATGAACACTGAAGCTTTCTTT.

This chain uses TRBV10-1 with TRBJ2-6; D perhaps matches TRBD1 (5 bases). The V end lost 6 bases, the J end lost 3 bases, and 24 bases lay between the germline ends. The CDR3 totals 19 residues. The germline CDR1 and CDR2 sequences are WNHNN and SYGVQD (reference sequence). This CDR3 is CASSPGGTRGASGANVLTF. DNA of the CDR3: TGCGCCAGCAGCCCGGGTGGAACAAGGGGCGCGAGTGGGGCCAACGTCCTGACTTTC.